The 19 T cell receptor beta chains given below trace back to one sample, sequenced in a study of T-cell reconstitution after alpha-beta-depleted transplantation in children. A library of TCRbeta sequences, prepared with unique molecular identifiers, was generated. TCRdb fed the PCR reads into MiXCR, producing one record per CDR3 protein. The sample consists of under 400,000 distinct CDR3 sequences, around 20% of them appearing once. The sequencing used PBMCs, mostly from graft donor cells, collected 180 days after TCRalphabeta/CD19-depleted stem cell transplant. These receptors were collected from a male patient under 18 who had a stem cell transplant for acute lymphoblastic leukemia, so the T cells may come from the graft donor.

The chain is built from TRBV6-2 or TRBV6-3 and TRBJ2-1; TRBD2 matches at 9 bases. Germline V CDR1 and CDR2: MNHEY, SVGEGT. V shed 3 bases, J shed 5 bases, and the junction held 5 bases outside the gene matches. The CDR3 totals 15 residues. The DNA of the CDR3 is TGTGCCAGCAGTTATTCCGGGACTAGCCACAATGAGCAGTTCTTC. Translated: CASSYSGTSHNEQFF.

The V call is TRBV5-6, the J call TRBJ1-6; no clear D gene. Germline lookup yields CDR1 SGHDT and CDR2 YYEEEE. This CDR3 is 13 amino acids long. Trimming pared 1 base from V and 7 bases from J, leaving 6 bases between. CDR3 residues: CASSLMGNSPLHF. CDR3 bases: TGTGCCAGCAGCTTGATGGGGAATTCACCCCTCCACTTT. Variable domain in full (rest from reference TRBV5-6 and TRBJ1-6): DAGVTQSPTHLIKTRGQQVTLRCSPKSGHDTVSWYQQALGQGPQFIFQYYEEEERQRGNFPDRFSGHQFPNYSSELNVNALLLGDSALYLCASSLMGNSPLHFGNGTRLTVT.

In its sample, this clonotype was seen a few times. The chain couples TRBV12-3 or TRBV12-4 to TRBJ2-3; D is unresolved. CDR3 length: 13 residues. Trimming took off 3 bases at V and 2 bases at J, with 6 bases between the two ends. CDR3 residues: CASSFAVTDTQYF. CDR3 sequence (DNA): TGTGCCAGCAGTTTCGCAGTCACAGATACGCAGTATTTT.

This clonotype has more than one count but fewer than ten. V is TRBV12-3 or TRBV12-4 and J is TRBJ2-2; 9 bases agree with TRBD1. The ends lost 5 bases at V and 1 base at J; junction bases unmatched: 2. The CDR3 length is 15 residues. The CDR3 nucleotides are TGTGCCAGCAGTAAGGGACAGGGGAACACCGGGGAGCTGTTTTTT. The encoded protein is CASSKGQGNTGELFF.

V is TRBV20-1 and J is TRBJ2-5; 8 positions match TRBD2. With V trimmed by 4 bases and J by 5 bases, 18 bases remained unmatched. CDR1 is DFQATT and CDR2 is SNEGSKA in the germline V gene (reference sequence). The CDR3 is 17 residues long. Here the CDR3 reads CSAKPRTLAAYVETQYF. In DNA, the CDR3 is TGCAGTGCTAAGCCCCGGACACTAGCGGCTTACGTGGAGACCCAGTACTTC.

This clonotype was observed a handful of times. The chain uses TRBV20-1 and TRBJ2-1, with D hard to call. Germline V CDR1 and CDR2: DFQATT, SNEGSKA (reference sequence). This CDR3 comprises 15 residues. V was trimmed by 2 bases and J by 3 bases, leaving 14 bases between them. The CDR3 here is CSARPNPTIYNEQFF. Written as DNA, the CDR3 is TGCAGTGCTAGACCCAACCCCACCATCTACAATGAGCAGTTCTTC.

The genes are TRBV6-5 and TRBJ2-2; a weak D match, TRBD1 (5 bases). Germline V gene lookup returns CDR1 MNHEY and CDR2 SVGAGI. There are 17 residues in the CDR3. The V end was cut by 1 base, the J end by 1 base, with 13 bases between. The CDR3 DNA follows: TGTGCCAGCAGTTACTATTACGCAGGGAAGAACACCGGGGAGCTGTTTTTT. As protein: CASSYYYAGKNTGELFF.

There are a few counts of this clonotype. The chain is built from TRBV10-3 and TRBJ2-7, with no clear D. V shed 2 bases and J shed 4 bases, with 9 bases lying between them. The CDR3 consists of 13 residues. CDR1 ENHRY and CDR2 SYGVKD come from the germline V gene. The CDR3 protein is CAISEMQDYEQYF. CDR3 sequence (DNA): TGTGCCATCAGTGAGATGCAGGATTACGAGCAGTACTTC.

This clonotype was observed a handful of times. The genes are TRBV4-2 and TRBJ2-7; TRBD1 agrees at 8 bases. After removal of 0 bases from V and 6 bases from J, the junction contained 7 bases not matched to a gene. This CDR3 region has 15 residues. Germline V CDR1 and CDR2: LGHNA, YNFKEQ. In DNA form, the CDR3 reads TGTGCCAGCAGCCAAGACAGGGGGCATTGGAGCGAGCAGTACTTC. Translating it yields CASSQDRGHWSEQYF.

The chain links TRBV7-9 to TRBJ2-1, with TRBD2 as a possible D gene (6 bases). Deletions cut 0 bases from V and 1 base from J, with 13 bases between. The CDR3 spans 17 residues. Germline loops: CDR1 SEHNR, CDR2 FQNEAQ (reference sequence). DNA for the CDR3: TGTGCCAGCAGCTTAGCGGGAGGCTTTGAGTCCTACAATGAGCAGTTCTTC. Encoded protein: CASSLAGGFESYNEQFF.

This clonotype was picked up a small number of times. The gene calls are TRBV15 and TRBJ1-3, with TRBD1 as a possible D gene (5 bases). Trimming removed 0 bases from V and 2 bases from J, with 11 bases in between. The CDR3 runs to 16 residues. The V gene's germline CDR1 is LNHNV and CDR2 YYDKDF (reference sequence). The DNA of the CDR3 is TGTGCCACCAGCAGAGATAAGGGGCCCCCTGGAAACACCATATATTTT. Translation gives CATSRDKGPPGNTIYF.

This clonotype appeared many times. The chain joins TRBV5-1 to TRBJ2-1, with D maybe TRBD2 (5 bases). The CDR3 spans 14 residues. Per the germline V gene, CDR1 is SGHRS and CDR2 is YFSETQ. V was trimmed by 7 bases and J by 3 bases, leaving 14 bases between them. The CDR3 bases are TGCGCCAGCTACCCGGGAAACTACTACAATGAGCAGTTCTTC. It translates to CASYPGNYYNEQFF.

This clonotype was picked up many times. The chain recombines TRBV5-1 with TRBJ1-1; D is undetermined. Germline V gene sequence: CDR1 SGHRS, CDR2 YFSETQ. The CDR3 loop spans 13 amino acids. V lost 1 base and J 0 bases, leaving 4 bases between the germline ends. CDR3 coding DNA: TGCGCCAGCAGCTTGAGGGTGAACACTGAAGCTTTCTTT. This encodes CASSLRVNTEAFF.

This clonotype came up a few times. J is TRBJ2-5 and V is TRBV18, with D unresolved. Germline V gene data show CDR1 as KGHSH and CDR2 as LQKENI. V shed 0 bases and J shed 5 bases, with 7 bases lying between them. The CDR3 is made up of 13 amino acids. CDR3 loop: CASSPPVEETQYF. CDR3 DNA sequence: TGTGCCAGCTCACCACCGGTGGAGGAGACCCAGTACTTC.

This chain joins TRBV7-9 and TRBJ2-1; D ambiguous. This CDR3 contains 13 residues. V lost 0 bases to trimming and J lost 8 bases, with 8 bases between them. Per the germline V gene, CDR1 is SEHNR and CDR2 is FQNEAQ (reference sequence). The CDR3 region is CASSLALRDEQFF. CDR3 DNA: TGTGCCAGCAGCTTAGCGTTACGGGATGAGCAGTTCTTC.

The genes are TRBV11-2 and TRBJ2-3; TRBD1 aligns across 11 bases. Germline lookup yields CDR1 SGHAT and CDR2 FQNNGV. The CDR3 contains 18 residues. Trimming cost V 3 bases and J 2 bases; bases outside gene matches: 10. The CDR3 reads CASSFPGTGGKDTDTQYF. The CDR3 nucleotides are TGTGCCAGCAGCTTTCCTGGGACAGGGGGTAAGGACACAGATACGCAGTATTTT.

The chain recombines TRBV7-9 with TRBJ2-1; 11 bases line up with TRBD1. This CDR3 contains 16 residues. Per germline, CDR1 SEHNR and CDR2 FQNEAQ (reference sequence). Unmatched junction bases numbered 6, after V lost 2 bases and J lost 6 bases. The CDR3 protein is CASSLHGTGGLNEQFF. The CDR3 nucleotides are TGTGCCAGCAGCTTACACGGGACAGGGGGACTCAATGAGCAGTTCTTC.

The chain couples TRBV25-1 to TRBJ2-3; D is unclear. Germline V gives CDR1 MGHDK, CDR2 SYGVNS. This CDR3 contains 17 residues. The germline V and J ends were trimmed by 5 bases and 3 bases, with 21 bases remaining between them. As DNA, the CDR3 is TGTGCCAGCAGTACCTTTATAGGATGGGAAGAGACAGATACGCAGTATTTT. Its translation: CASSTFIGWEETDTQYF.

The rearrangement joins TRBV15 to TRBJ2-3; the D gene is possibly TRBD2 (5 bases). The CDR3 is 15 amino acids. Germline V gives CDR1 LNHNV, CDR2 YYDKDF (reference sequence). V was pared by 4 bases and J by 0 bases, with 11 bases between. Written as DNA, the CDR3 is TGTGCCACCAGCAATAACGGGGATAGCACAGATACGCAGTATTTT. Translation: CATSNNGDSTDTQYF.